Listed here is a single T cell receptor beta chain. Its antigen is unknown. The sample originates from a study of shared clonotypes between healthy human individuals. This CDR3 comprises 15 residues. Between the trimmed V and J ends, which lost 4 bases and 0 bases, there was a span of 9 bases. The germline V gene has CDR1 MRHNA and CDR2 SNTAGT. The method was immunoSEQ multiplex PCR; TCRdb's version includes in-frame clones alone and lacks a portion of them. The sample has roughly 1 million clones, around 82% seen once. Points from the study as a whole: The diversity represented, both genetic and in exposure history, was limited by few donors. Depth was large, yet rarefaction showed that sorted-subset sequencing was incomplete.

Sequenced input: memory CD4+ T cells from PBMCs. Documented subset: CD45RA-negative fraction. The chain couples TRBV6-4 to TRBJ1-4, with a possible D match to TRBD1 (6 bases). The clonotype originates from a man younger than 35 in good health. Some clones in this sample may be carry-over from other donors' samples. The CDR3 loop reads CASSVKGATNEKLFF. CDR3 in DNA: TGTGCCAGCAGTGTAAAGGGGGCAACTAATGAAAAACTGTTTTTT.